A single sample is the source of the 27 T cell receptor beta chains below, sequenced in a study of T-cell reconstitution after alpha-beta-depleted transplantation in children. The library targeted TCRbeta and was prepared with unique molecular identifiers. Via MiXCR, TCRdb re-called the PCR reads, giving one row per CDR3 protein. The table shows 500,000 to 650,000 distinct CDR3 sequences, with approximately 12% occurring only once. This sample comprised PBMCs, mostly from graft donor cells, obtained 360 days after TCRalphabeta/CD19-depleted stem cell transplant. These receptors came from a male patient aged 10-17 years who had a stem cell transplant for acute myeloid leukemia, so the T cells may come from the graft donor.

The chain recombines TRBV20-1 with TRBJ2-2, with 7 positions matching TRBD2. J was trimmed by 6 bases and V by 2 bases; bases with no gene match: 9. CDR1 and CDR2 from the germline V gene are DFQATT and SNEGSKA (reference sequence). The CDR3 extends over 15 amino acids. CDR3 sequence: CSARRWGRDSGELFF. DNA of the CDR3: TGCAGTGCTAGACGCTGGGGGAGGGATTCCGGGGAGCTGTTTTTT.

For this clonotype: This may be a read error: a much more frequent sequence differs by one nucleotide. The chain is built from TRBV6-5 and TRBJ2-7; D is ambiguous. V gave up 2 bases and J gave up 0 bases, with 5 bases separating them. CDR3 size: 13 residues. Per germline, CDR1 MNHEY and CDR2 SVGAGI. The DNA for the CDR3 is TGTGCCAGCAGTTACCACGGCTCCTACGAGCAGTACTTC. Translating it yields CASSYHGSYEQYF.

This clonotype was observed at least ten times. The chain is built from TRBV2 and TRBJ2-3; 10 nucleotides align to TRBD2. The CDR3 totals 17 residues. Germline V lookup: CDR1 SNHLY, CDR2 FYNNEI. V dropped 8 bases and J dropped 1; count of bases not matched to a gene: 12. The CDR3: CASRNLAGASGTDTQYF. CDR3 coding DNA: TGTGCCAGCCGTAATCTAGCGGGAGCCTCCGGCACAGATACGCAGTATTTT.

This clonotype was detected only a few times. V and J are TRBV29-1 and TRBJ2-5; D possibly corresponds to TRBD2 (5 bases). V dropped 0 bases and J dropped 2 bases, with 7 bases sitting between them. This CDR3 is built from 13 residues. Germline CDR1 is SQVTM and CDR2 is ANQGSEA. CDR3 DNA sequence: TGCAGCGTTGAAGATCGGGGTCAAGAGACCCAGTACTTC. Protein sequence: CSVEDRGQETQYF.

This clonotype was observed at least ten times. The CDR3: CSARERVTGGFEQYF. Here the CDR3 DNA reads TGCAGTGCTAGAGAGCGCGTGACAGGGGGGTTCGAGCAGTACTTC. The rearrangement uses TRBV20-1 and TRBJ2-7; 9 bases are a match to TRBD1. This CDR3 spans 15 amino acids. Germline loops: CDR1 DFQATT, CDR2 SNEGSKA (reference sequence). V was clipped by 0 bases and J by 6 bases; unmatched bases: 9.

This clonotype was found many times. CDR3 region: CAWSIGPGAQYF. For the CDR3, the DNA is TGTGCCTGGAGTATAGGGCCCGGGGCCCAGTACTTC. V gene TRBV30 combines with J gene TRBJ2-5, with TRBD2 as a possible D gene (5 bases). Germline V CDR1 and CDR2: GTSNPN, SVGIG (reference sequence). Deletions cut 2 bases from V and 9 bases from J, with 13 bases between. This CDR3 is built from 12 residues.

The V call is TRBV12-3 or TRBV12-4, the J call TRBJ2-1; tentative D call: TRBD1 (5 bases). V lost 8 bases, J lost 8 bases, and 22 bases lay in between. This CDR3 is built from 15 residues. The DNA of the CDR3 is TGTGCCAGCCTGGATTTAGCAGTCCTAGGGGATGAGCAGTTCTTC. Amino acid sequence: CASLDLAVLGDEQFF.

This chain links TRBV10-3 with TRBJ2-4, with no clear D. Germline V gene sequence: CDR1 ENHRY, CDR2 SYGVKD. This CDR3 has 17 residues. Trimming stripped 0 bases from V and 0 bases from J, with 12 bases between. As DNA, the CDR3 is TGTGCCATCAGTGAGTCGCAGGTCCTATTAGCCAAAAACATTCAGTACTTC. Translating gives CAISESQVLLAKNIQYF.

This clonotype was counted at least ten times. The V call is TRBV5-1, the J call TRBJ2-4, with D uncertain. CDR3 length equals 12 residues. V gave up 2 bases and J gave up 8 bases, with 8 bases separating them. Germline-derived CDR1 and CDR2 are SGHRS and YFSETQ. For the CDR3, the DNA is TGCGCCAGCAGCTTAAATATGGACATTCAGTACTTC. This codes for CASSLNMDIQYF.

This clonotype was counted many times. CDR3 loop: CASSRDTEGETQYF. The DNA for the CDR3 is TGTGCCAGCTCCCGGGACACGGAGGGAGAGACCCAGTACTTC. The chain links TRBV19 to TRBJ2-5; the D call may be TRBD1 or TRBD2 (6 bases each). Germline values: CDR1 LNHDA, CDR2 SQIVND (reference sequence). This CDR3 comprises 14 residues. V lost 9 bases to trimming and J lost 4 bases, with 18 bases between them.

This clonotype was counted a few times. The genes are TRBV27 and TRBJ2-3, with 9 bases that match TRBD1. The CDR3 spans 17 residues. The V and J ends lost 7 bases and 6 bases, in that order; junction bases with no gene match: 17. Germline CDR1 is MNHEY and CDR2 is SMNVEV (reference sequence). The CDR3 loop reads CASKSPAGTGIMDTQYF. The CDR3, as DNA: TGTGCCAGCAAGTCCCCCGCCGGGACAGGGATTATGGATACGCAGTATTTT.

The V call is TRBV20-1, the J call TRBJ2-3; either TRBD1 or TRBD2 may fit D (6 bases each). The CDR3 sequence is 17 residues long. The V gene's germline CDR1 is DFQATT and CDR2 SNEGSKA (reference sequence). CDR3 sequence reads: CSTWGASVQGGLNTQYF. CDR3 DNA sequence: TGCAGCACGTGGGGGGCTAGCGTCCAAGGGGGGCTAAATACGCAGTATTTT.

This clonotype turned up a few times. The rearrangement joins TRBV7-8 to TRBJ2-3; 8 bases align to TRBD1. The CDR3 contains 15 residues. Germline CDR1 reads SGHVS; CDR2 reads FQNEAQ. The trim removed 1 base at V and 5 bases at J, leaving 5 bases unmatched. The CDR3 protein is CASSLDRGVRDTQYF. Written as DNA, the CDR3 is TGTGCCAGCAGCTTAGACAGGGGGGTGAGAGATACGCAGTATTTT. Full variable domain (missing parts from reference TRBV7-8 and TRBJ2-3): GAGVSQSPRYKVAKRGQDVALRCDPISGHVSLFWYQQALGQGPEFLTYFQNEAQLDKSGLPSDRFFAERPEGSVSTLKIQRTQQEDSAVYLCASSLDRGVRDTQYFGPGTRLTVL.

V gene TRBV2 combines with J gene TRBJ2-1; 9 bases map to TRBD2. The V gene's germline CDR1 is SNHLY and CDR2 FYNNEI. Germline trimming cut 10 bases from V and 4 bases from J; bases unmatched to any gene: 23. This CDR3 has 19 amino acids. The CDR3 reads CAISRAGGQNKGIYNEQFF. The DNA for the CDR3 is TGTGCCATCTCCCGAGCGGGAGGACAGAATAAGGGGATTTACAATGAGCAGTTCTTC.

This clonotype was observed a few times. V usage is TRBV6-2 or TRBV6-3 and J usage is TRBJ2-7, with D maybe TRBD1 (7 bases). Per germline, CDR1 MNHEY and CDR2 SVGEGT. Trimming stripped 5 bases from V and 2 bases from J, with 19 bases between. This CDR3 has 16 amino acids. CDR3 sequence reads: CASSPGGTASTYEQYF. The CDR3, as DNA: TGTGCCAGCAGTCCAGGCGGGACAGCGTCGACCTACGAGCAGTACTTC.

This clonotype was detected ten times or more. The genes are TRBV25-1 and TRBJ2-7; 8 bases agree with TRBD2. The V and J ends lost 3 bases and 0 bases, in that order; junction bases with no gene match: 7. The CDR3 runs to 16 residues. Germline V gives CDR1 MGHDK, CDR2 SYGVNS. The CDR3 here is CASSDTRLAGSYEQYF. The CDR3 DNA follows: TGTGCCAGCAGTGATACAAGGCTAGCGGGCTCCTACGAGCAGTACTTC.

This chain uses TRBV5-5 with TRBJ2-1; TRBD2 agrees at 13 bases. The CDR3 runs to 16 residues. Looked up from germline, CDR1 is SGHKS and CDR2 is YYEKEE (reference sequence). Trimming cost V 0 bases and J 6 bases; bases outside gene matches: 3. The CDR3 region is CASSLGGTSGTNEQFF. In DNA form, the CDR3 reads TGTGCCAGCAGCTTGGGTGGGACTAGCGGGACCAATGAGCAGTTCTTC.

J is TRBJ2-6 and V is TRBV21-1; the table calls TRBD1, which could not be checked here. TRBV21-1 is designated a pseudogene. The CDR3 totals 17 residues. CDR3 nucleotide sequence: TGTGCCAGCAGCAAGGGGGGACAGGGGTCTGGGGCCAACGTCCTGACTTTC. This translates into CASSKGGQGSGANVLTF.

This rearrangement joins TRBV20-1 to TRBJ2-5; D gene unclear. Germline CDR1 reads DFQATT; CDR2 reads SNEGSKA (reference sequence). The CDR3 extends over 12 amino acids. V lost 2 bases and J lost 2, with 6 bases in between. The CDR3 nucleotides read TGCAGTGCTAGATTAAAACAAGAGACCCAGTACTTC. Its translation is CSARLKQETQYF.

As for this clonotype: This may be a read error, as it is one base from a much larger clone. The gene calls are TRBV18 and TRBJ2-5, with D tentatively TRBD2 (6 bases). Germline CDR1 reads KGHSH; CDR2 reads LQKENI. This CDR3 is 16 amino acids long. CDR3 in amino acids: CASSPWTISAQETQHF. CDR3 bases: TGTGCCAGCTCACCGTGGACTATTTCGGCCCAAGAGACCCAGCACTTC. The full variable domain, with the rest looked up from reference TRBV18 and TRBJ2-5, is NAGVMQNPRHLVRRRGQEARLRCSPMKGHSHVYWYRQLPEEGLKFMVYLQKENIIDESGMPKERFSAEFPKEGPSILRIQQVVRGDSAAYFCASSPWTISAQETQHFGPGTRLLVL.

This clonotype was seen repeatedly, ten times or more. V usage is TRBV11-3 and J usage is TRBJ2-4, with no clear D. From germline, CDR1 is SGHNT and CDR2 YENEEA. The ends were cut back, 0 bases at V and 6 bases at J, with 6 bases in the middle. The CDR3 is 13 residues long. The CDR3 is CASSLDPLNIQYF. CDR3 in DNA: TGTGCCAGCAGCTTAGATCCCTTAAACATTCAGTACTTC. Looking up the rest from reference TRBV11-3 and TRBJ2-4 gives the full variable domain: EAGVVQSPRYKIIEKKQPVAFWCNPISGHNTLYWYLQNLGQGPELLIRYENEEAVDDSQLPKDRFSAERLKGVDSTLKIQPAELGDSAVYLCASSLDPLNIQYFGAGTRLSVL.

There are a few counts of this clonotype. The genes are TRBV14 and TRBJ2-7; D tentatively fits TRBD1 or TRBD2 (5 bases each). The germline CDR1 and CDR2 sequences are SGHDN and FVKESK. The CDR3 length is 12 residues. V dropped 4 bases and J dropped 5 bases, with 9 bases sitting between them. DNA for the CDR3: TGTGCCAGCAGCCCGGGACCTCACGAGCAGTACTTC. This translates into CASSPGPHEQYF. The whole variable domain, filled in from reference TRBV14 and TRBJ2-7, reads EAGVTQFPSHSVIEKGQTVTLRCDPISGHDNLYWYRRVMGKEIKFLLHFVKESKQDESGMPNNRFLAERTGGTYSTLKVQPAELEDSGVYFCASSPGPHEQYFGPGTRLTVT.

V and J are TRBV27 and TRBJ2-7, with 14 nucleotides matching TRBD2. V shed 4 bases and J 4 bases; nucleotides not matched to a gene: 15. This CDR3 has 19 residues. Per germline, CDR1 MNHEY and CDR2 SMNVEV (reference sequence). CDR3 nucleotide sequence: TGTGCCAGCAGTTCATGGGCCGCTGGACTAGCGGGAGGTGTGTACGAGCAGTACTTC. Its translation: CASSSWAAGLAGGVYEQYF.

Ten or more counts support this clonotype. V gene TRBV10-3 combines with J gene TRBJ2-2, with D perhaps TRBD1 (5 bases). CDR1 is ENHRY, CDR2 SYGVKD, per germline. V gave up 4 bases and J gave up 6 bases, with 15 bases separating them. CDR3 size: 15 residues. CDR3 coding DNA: TGTGCCATCAGTGGGGTGCCGCAACAGGCCGGGGAGCTGTTTTTT. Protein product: CAISGVPQQAGELFF.

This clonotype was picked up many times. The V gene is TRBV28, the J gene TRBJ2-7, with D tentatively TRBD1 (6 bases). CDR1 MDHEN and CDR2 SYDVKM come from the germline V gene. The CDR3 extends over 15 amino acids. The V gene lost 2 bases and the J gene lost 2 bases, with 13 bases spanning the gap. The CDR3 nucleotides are TGTGCCAGCAGTTTAAGACACAGGGCCCCCTACGAGCAGTACTTC. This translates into CASSLRHRAPYEQYF.

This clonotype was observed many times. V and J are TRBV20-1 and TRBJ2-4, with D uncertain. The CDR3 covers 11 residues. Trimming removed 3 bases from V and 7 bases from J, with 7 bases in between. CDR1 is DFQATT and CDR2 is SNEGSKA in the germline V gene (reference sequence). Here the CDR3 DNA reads TGCAGTGCTAGTCGGTCCAACATTCAGTACTTC. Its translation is CSASRSNIQYF.

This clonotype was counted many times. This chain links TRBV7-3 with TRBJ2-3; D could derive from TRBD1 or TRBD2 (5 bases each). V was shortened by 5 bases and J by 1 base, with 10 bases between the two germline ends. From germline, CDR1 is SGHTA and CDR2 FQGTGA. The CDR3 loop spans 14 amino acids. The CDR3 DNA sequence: TGTGCCAGCAGCCAAGGGGACCGCACAGATACGCAGTATTTT. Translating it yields CASSQGDRTDTQYF.